The 15 T cell receptor beta chains below all came from one sample that was sequenced in a study of T cells in Graves' hyperthyroidism and ophthalmopathy. Amplification of TCR beta CDR3 regions was performed using RNA transcripts as template. TCR CDR3 regions were first amplified by RT-PCR with HTBI primers. TCRdb reprocessed the multiplex PCR reads via MiXCR and lists one record per CDR3 protein. Of a few hundred thousand distinct CDR3 sequences in the sample, approximately 16% were seen once. Sequences were obtained from blood. The receptors come from a middle-aged woman with Graves' ophthalmopathy.

V is TRBV4-1 and J is TRBJ2-3; 9 bases line up with TRBD1. V shed 1 base and J 3 bases; nucleotides not matched to a gene: 14. CDR3 length equals 19 residues. Germline V CDR1 and CDR2: MGHRA, YSYEKL. The CDR3 sequence is CASSQGQGGYIDSTDTQYF. In DNA, the CDR3 is TGCGCCAGCAGCCAAGGACAGGGGGGGTATATAGATTCAACAGATACGCAGTATTTT.

The table lists this clonotype with a few counts. The rearrangement uses TRBV6-6 and TRBJ2-1; 7 nucleotides agree with TRBD1. The CDR3 spans 15 residues. V was pared by 0 bases and J by 4 bases, with 3 bases of the junction left unmatched. The germline gives CDR1 MNHNY, CDR2 SVGAGI (reference sequence). CDR3 coding DNA: TGTGCCAGCAGTTACTCGGGACAGCCATACAATGAGCAGTTCTTC. Residues: CASSYSGQPYNEQFF.

This clonotype was counted ten times or more. In DNA form, the CDR3 reads TGTGCCAGCAGTGAGGGGTCGAACACTGAAGCTTTCTTT. This codes for CASSEGSNTEAFF. The rearrangement uses TRBV6-1 and TRBJ1-1; D ambiguous. The CDR3 is made up of 13 amino acids. Trimming left V 3 bases short and J 1 base short, with 6 bases between. Germline V CDR1 and CDR2: MNHNS, SASEGT.

A few counts support this clonotype. The chain links TRBV6-9 to TRBJ2-4; 11 bases match TRBD1. Germline V gives CDR1 MNHGY, CDR2 SVAAGI. With V trimmed by 4 bases and J by 7 bases, 18 bases remained unmatched. There are 19 residues in the CDR3. CDR3 loop: CASSFSPLTGTGGGNIQYF. CDR3 nucleotides: TGTGCCAGCAGTTTCTCCCCTCTCACCGGGACAGGGGGAGGCAACATTCAGTACTTC.

The table lists this clonotype with many counts. The chain joins TRBV2 to TRBJ2-7; no definite D call. Between the trimmed V and J ends, which lost 4 bases and 6 bases, there was a span of 7 bases. This CDR3 contains 11 residues. Germline CDR1 is SNHLY and CDR2 is FYNNEI. The CDR3 spells CASSAQSEQYF. The CDR3 DNA sequence: TGTGCCAGCAGTGCTCAGAGCGAGCAGTACTTC.

The table lists this clonotype with many counts. The genes are TRBV28 and TRBJ2-7; D tentatively reads TRBD1 or TRBD2 (5 bases each). V lost 6 bases to trimming and J lost 6 bases, with 15 bases between them. The CDR3 runs 13 residues. In germline, CDR1 is MDHEN, CDR2 SYDVKM. The CDR3 DNA is TGTGCCAGCAGCCCCCCTGGGACGGGCGAGCAGTACTTC. It is translated as CASSPPGTGEQYF.

This clonotype showed up many times. The V call is TRBV6-1, the J call TRBJ2-5; 7 bases agree with TRBD2. CDR3 size: 13 residues. Germline CDR1 reads MNHNS; CDR2 reads SASEGT. With V trimmed by 6 bases and J by 5 bases, 6 bases remained unmatched. CDR3 nucleotide sequence: TGTGCCAGCAGCCGTTTGGGAGGGGAGACCCAGTACTTC. Its translation is CASSRLGGETQYF.

This clonotype was seen a few times. The chain recombines TRBV4-1 with TRBJ2-5, with D uncertain. Germline lookup yields CDR1 MGHRA and CDR2 YSYEKL. This CDR3 is built from 15 residues. V lost 0 bases, J lost 4 bases, and 12 bases lay in between. CDR3 sequence (DNA): TGCGCCAGCAGCCAAGATGAAGACTGGCGAGAGACCCAGTACTTC. This sequence encodes CASSQDEDWRETQYF.

This chain uses TRBV6-1 with TRBJ1-2; 7 bases map to TRBD1. Germline CDR1 reads MNHNS; CDR2 reads SASEGT. The V gene end was trimmed by 7 bases and the J gene end by 8 bases; junction bases not matched to a gene: 16. The CDR3 covers 15 residues. CDR3 sequence reads: CASKGATGPSGGYTF. CDR3 nucleotides: TGTGCCAGCAAGGGGGCGACAGGCCCCTCGGGAGGCTACACCTTC.

The chain uses TRBV30 and TRBJ1-3, with 8 bases lining up with TRBD1. V shed 8 bases and J 0 bases; nucleotides not matched to a gene: 9. The CDR3 covers 15 residues. CDR1 is GTSNPN and CDR2 is SVGIG in the germline V gene (reference sequence). CDR3 DNA sequence: TGTGCCCTCACGGGACAGGCGAACTCTGGAAACACCATATATTTT. Translation gives CALTGQANSGNTIYF.

This clonotype is a singleton in its sample. Being one base from a much bigger clone, this may be a read error. The genes are TRBV28 and TRBJ1-1; 8 bases match TRBD1. From germline, CDR1 is MDHEN and CDR2 SYDVKM. The CDR3 spans 13 residues. V lost 6 bases to trimming and J lost 5 bases; unmatched junction nucleotides: 5. The CDR3 DNA reads TGTGCCAGCAGACGACAGGGGAGGACTGAAGCTTTCTTT. It yields the protein CASRRQGRTEAFF.

In the case of this clonotype: This could be a read error, since a much larger clone is one nucleotide away. The chain links TRBV6-1 to TRBJ2-3; D not certain. CDR1 and CDR2 from the germline V gene are MNHNS and SASEGT. Between the trimmed V and J ends, which lost 3 bases and 2 bases, there was a span of 3 bases. This CDR3 has 12 residues. The CDR3 bases are TGTGCCAGCAGTGAGAACACAGATACGCAGTATTTT. Amino acid sequence: CASSENTDTQYF.

A single count supports this clonotype. This chain's CDR3 is CASSQDRGPRTGELFF. The CDR3 DNA is TGTGCCAGCAGCCAAGATAGGGGGCCACGGACCGGGGAGCTGTTTTTT. The chain employs TRBV14 and TRBJ2-2, with TRBD1 matching 7 bases. Trimming removed 0 bases from V and 5 bases from J; junction bases left unmatched: 6. Germline CDR1 reads SGHDN; CDR2 reads FVKESK. The CDR3 is made up of 16 amino acids.

This clonotype appeared many times. This chain connects TRBV5-1 to TRBJ1-1; a weak D match, TRBD1 (5 bases). The CDR3 totals 14 residues. Trimming pared 3 bases from V and 4 bases from J, leaving 13 bases between. CDR1 and CDR2 from the germline V gene are SGHRS and YFSETQ. The CDR3 loop reads CASSSGVRGTEAFF. The CDR3 nucleotides are TGCGCCAGCAGCTCCGGGGTAAGGGGCACTGAAGCTTTCTTT.

At least ten counts were recorded for this clonotype. V gene TRBV30 combines with J gene TRBJ2-7; D is ambiguous. V was shortened by 0 bases and J by 4 bases, with 7 bases between the two germline ends. In germline, CDR1 is GTSNPN, CDR2 SVGIG (reference sequence). The CDR3 loop spans 12 amino acids. In DNA form, the CDR3 reads TGTGCCTGGAGTGTAGTTAGATACGAGCAGTACTTC. It yields the protein CAWSVVRYEQYF.